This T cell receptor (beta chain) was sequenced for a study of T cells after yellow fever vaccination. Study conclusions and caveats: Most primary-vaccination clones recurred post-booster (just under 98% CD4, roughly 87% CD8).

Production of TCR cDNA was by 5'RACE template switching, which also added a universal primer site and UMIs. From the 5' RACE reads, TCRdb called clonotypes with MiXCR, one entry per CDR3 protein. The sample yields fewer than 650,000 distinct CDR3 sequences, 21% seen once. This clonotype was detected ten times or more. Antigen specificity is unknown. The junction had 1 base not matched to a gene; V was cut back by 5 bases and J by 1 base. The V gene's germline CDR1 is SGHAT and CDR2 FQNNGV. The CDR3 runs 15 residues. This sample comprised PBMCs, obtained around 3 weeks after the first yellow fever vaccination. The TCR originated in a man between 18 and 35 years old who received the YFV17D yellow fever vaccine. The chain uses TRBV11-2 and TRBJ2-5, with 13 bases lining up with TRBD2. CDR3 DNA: TGTGCCAGCAGCAGGACTAGCGGGGGCCAAGAGACCCAGTACTTC. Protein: CASSRTSGGQETQYF.